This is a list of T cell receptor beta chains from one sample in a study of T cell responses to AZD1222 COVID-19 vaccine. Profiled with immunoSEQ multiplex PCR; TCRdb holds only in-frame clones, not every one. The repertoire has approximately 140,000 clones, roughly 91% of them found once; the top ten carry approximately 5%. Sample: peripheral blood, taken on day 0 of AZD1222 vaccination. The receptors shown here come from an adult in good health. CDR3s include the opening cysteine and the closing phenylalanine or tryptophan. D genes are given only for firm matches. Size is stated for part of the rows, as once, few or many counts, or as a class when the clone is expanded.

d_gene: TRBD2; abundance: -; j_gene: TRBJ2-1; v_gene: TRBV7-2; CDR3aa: CASSSQPSGEGGEQFF; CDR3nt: TGTGCCAGCAGCTCCCAGCCTAGCGGGGAAGGGGGTGAGCAGTTCTTC
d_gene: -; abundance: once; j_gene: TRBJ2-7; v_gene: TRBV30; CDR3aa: CAWSVGGIKTYEQYF; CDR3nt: TGTGCCTGGAGTGTAGGGGGTATCAAAACCTACGAGCAGTACTTC
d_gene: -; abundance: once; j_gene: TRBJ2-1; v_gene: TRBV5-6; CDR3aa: CASSSSGRPYNEQFF; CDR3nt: TGTGCCAGCAGTTCTTCTGGACGCCCCTACAATGAGCAGTTCTTC
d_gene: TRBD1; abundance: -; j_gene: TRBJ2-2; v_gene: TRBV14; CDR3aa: CASSQDGTGGTGELFF; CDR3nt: TGTGCCAGCAGCCAAGACGGGACAGGGGGCACCGGGGAGCTGTTTTTT
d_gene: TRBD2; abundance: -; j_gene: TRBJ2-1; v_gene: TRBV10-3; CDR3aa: CAISGLAGGNEQFF; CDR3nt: TGTGCCATCAGCGGACTAGCGGGGGGTAATGAGCAGTTCTTC
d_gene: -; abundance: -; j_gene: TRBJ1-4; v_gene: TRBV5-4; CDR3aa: CASSSTGRTNEKLFF; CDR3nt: TGTGCCAGCAGCTCAACCGGACGGACTAATGAAAAACTGTTTTTT
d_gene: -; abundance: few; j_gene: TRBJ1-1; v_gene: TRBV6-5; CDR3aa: CASSYAGANTEAFF; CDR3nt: TGTGCCAGCAGTTACGCAGGGGCCAACACTGAAGCTTTCTTT
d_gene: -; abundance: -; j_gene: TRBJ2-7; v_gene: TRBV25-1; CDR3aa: CASNCDRPSYEQYF; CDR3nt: TGTGCCAGCAACTGTGACAGGCCTTCCTACGAGCAGTACTTC
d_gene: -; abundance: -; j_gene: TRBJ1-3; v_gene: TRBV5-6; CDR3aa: CASRPMAGNTIYF; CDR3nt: TGTGCCAGCAGGCCGATGGCCGGAAACACCATATATTTT
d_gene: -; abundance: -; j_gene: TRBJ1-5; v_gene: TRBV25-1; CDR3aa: CASSEQGQPQHF; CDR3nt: TGTGCCAGCAGTGAACAGGGTCAGCCCCAGCATTTT
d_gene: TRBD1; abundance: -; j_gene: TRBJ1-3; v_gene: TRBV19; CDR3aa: CASNPRQGARSGNTIYF; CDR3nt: TGTGCCAGTAACCCGCGTCAGGGGGCGAGGAGTGGAAACACCATATATTTT
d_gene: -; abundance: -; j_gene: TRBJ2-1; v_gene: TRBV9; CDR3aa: CASSYGAVDEQFF; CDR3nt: TGTGCCAGCAGCTACGGCGCTGTGGATGAGCAGTTCTTC
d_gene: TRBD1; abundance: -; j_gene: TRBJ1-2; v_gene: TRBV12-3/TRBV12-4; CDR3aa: CASSLGGGGYTF; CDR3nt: TGTGCCAGCAGTTTAGGAGGGGGCGGCTACACCTTC
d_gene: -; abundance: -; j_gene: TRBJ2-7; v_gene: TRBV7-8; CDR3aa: CASSSPTSVYEQYF; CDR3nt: TGTGCCAGCAGCTCCCCGACTAGTGTCTACGAGCAGTACTTC
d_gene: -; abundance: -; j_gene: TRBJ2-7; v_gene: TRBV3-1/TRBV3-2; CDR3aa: CASSLMSSYEQYF; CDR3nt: TGTGCCAGCAGCCTGATGTCCTCCTACGAGCAGTACTTC
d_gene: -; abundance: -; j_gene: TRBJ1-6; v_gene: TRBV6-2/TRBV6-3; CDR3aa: CASSRGLRQGYSPLHF; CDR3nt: TGTGCCAGCAGTCGTGGTTTGCGGCAGGGGTATTCACCCCTCCACTTT
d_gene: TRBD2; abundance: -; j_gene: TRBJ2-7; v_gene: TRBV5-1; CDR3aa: CASGSGSGYEQYF; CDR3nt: TGCGCCAGCGGTAGCGGGAGCGGCTACGAGCAGTACTTC
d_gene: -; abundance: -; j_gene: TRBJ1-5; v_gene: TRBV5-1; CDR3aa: CASSLEGRHQPQHF; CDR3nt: TGCGCCAGCAGCTTGGAAGGGAGGCATCAGCCCCAGCATTTT
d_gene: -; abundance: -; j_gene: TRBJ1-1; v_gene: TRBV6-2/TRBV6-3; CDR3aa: CASSYTARGTEAFF; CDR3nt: TGTGCCAGCAGTTATACGGCTCGTGGGACTGAAGCTTTCTTT
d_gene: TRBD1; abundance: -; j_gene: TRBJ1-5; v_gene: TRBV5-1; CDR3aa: CASSLGRGLLECNQPQHF; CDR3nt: TGCGCCAGCAGCTTGGGGAGGGGGCTCCTGGAGTGCAATCAGCCCCAGCATTTT
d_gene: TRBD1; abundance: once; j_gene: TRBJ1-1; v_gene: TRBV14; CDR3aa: CASSQRTGRNTEAFF; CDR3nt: TGTGCCAGCAGCCAACGGACAGGGCGTAACACTGAAGCTTTCTTT
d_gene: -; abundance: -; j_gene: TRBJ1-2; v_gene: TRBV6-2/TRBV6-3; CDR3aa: CASSYRREGGYTF; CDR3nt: TGTGCCAGCAGTTACCGGAGAGAGGGTGGCTACACCTTC
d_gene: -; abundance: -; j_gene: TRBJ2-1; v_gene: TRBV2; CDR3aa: CASSESGVYNEQFF; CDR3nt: TGTGCCAGCAGTGAAAGTGGGGTCTACAATGAGCAGTTCTTC
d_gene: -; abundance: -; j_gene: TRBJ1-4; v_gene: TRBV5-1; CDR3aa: CASSFYGGTNEKLFF; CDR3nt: TGCGCCAGCAGCTTTTATGGGGGGACTAATGAAAAACTGTTTTTT
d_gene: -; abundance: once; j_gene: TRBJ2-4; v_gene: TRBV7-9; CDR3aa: CASSLAGTKNIQYF; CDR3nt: TGTGCCAGCAGCTTGGCAGGGACCAAAAACATTCAGTACTTC
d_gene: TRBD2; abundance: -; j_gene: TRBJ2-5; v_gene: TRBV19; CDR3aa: CASSIRLAGAQETQYF; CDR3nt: TGTGCCAGTAGTATCCGTCTAGCGGGGGCCCAAGAGACCCAGTACTTC
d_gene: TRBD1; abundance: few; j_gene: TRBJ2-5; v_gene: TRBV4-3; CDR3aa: CASSQGELPQGEETQYF; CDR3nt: TGCGCCAGCAGCCAAGGCGAACTCCCACAGGGGGAAGAGACCCAGTACTTC
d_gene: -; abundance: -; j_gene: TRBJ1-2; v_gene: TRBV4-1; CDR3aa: CASRPGRARGNYGYTF; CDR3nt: TGCGCCAGCAGGCCCGGGAGGGCCCGGGGAAACTATGGCTACACCTTC
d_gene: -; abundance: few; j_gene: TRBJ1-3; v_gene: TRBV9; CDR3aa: CASTSIRNTIYF; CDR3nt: TGTGCCAGCACTTCAATAAGAAACACCATATATTTT
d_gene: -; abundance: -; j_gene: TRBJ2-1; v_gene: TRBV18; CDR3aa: CASSPYPASGGRGNEQFF; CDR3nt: TGTGCCAGCTCACCTTACCCAGCCTCGGGGGGCCGGGGGAATGAGCAGTTCTTC
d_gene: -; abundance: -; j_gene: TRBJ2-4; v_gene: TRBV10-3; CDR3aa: CATIQEGAKNIQYF; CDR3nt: TGTGCCACCATACAGGAGGGGGCCAAAAACATTCAGTACTTC
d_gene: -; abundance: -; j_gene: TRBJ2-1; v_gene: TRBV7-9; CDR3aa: CASSSANRAHEQFF; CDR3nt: TGTGCCAGCAGCTCCGCCAACAGGGCGCATGAGCAGTTCTTC
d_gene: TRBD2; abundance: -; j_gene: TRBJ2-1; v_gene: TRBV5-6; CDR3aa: CASSLLAGGRNEQFF; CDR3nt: TGTGCCAGCAGCTTACTAGCGGGGGGGAGGAATGAGCAGTTCTTC
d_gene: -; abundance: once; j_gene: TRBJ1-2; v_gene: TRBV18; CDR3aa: CASQPGGGYGYTF; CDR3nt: TGTGCCAGCCAACCCGGGGGTGGCTATGGCTACACCTTC
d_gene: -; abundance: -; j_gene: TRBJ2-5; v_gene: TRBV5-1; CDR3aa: CASSPVGPAQETQYF; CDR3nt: TGCGCCAGCAGCCCCGTCGGCCCAGCGCAAGAGACCCAGTACTTC
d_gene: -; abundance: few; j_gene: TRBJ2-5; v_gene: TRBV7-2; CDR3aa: CASSPGLTGETQYF; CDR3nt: TGTGCCAGCAGTCCCGGGCTCACTGGGGAGACCCAGTACTTC
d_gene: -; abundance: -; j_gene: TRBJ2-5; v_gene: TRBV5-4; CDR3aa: CASSLGPGESETQYF; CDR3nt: TGTGCCAGCAGCTTGGGGCCTGGTGAGTCAGAGACCCAGTACTTC
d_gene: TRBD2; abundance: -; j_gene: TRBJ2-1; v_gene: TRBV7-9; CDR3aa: CASSRRGGLALNNEQFF; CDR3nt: TGTGCCAGCAGCCGTAGGGGGGGACTAGCGTTGAACAATGAGCAGTTCTTC
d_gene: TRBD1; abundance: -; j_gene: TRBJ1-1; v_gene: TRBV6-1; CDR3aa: CASSENRGTASTEAFF; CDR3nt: TGTGCCAGCAGTGAAAACAGGGGGACGGCTAGCACTGAAGCTTTCTTT
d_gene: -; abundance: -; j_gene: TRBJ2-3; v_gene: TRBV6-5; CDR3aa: CASMRGGSDTQYF; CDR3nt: TGTGCCAGCATGAGGGGAGGCTCAGATACGCAGTATTTT
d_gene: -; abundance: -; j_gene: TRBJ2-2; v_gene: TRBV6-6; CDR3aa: CASSRPATNTGELFF; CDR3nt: TGTGCCAGCAGCAGACCAGCGACGAACACCGGGGAGCTGTTTTTT
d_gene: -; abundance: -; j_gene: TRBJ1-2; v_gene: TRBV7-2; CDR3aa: CASSPRSDGYTF; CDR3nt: TGTGCCAGCAGCCCCCGATCCGATGGCTACACCTTC
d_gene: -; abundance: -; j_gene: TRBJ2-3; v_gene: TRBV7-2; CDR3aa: CASSRGGLGTDTQYF; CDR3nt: TGTGCCAGCAGCAGGGGCGGTCTAGGTACAGATACGCAGTATTTT
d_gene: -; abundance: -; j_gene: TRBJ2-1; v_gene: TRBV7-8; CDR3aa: CASSLLAGWGEQFF; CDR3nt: TGTGCCAGCAGTCTATTAGCTGGGTGGGGTGAGCAGTTCTTC
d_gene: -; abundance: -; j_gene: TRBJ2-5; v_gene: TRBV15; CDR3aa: CATSRDGHTGEGETQYF; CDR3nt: TGTGCCACCAGCAGAGATGGGCACACGGGAGAGGGTGAGACCCAGTACTTC
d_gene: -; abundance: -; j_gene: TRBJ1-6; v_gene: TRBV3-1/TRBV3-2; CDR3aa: CASSQARENSPLHF; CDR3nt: TGTGCCAGCAGCCAAGCCCGGGAGAATTCACCCCTCCACTTT
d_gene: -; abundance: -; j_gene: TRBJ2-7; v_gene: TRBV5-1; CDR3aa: CASSGTRTDSYEQYF; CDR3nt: TGCGCCAGCAGCGGCACCAGGACGGATTCCTACGAGCAGTACTTC
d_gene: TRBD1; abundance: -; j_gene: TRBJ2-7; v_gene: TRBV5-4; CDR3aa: CASSMGQGAYEQYF; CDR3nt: TGTGCCAGCAGCATGGGACAGGGGGCATACGAGCAGTACTTC
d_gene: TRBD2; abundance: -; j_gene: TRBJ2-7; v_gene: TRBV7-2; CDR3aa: CASSLIGGRAHEQYF; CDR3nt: TGTGCCAGCAGCCTAATAGGCGGGAGGGCCCACGAGCAGTACTTC
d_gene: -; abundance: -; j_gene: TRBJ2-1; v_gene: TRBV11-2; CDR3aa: CASSLFSGPNNEQFF; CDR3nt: TGTGCCAGCAGCTTATTCTCCGGGCCAAACAATGAGCAGTTCTTC
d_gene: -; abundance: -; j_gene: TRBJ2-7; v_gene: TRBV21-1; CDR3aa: CASSKSLKGTREYF; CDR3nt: TGTGCCAGCAGCAAAAGCCTAAAAGGGACGAGGGAGTACTTC
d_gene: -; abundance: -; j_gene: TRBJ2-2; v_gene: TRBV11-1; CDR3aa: CASSLRGNPTGELFF; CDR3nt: TGTGCCAGCAGCTTGCGAGGCAACCCCACCGGGGAGCTGTTTTTT
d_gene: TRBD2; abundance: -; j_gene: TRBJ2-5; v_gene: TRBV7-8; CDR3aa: CASSLVGLAGVAQETQYF; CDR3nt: TGTGCCAGCAGCTTAGTGGGACTAGCGGGAGTTGCCCAAGAGACCCAGTACTTC
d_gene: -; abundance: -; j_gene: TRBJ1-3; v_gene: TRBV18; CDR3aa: CASSPPGDARTIYF; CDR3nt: TGTGCCAGCTCACCACCTGGGGACGCAAGGACCATATATTTT
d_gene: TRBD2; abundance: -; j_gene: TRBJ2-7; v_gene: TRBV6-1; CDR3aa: CASSEGLAGLRTYEQYF; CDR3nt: TGTGCCAGCAGTGAAGGACTAGCGGGATTAAGGACCTACGAGCAGTACTTC